The clone carrying this T cell receptor beta chain was seen once. Its antigen is not identified. This may be a read error: a much more frequent sequence differs by one nucleotide. Using RNA transcripts as the source, TCR beta CDR3 regions were amplified. The TCR CDR3 first-round RT-PCR relied on the HTBI primer set. TCRdb recomputed calls from the multiplex PCR reads with MiXCR, one row per CDR3 protein. In the table there are about 610,000 distinct CDR3 sequences, around 42% of which are singletons. The record originates from a study of T cells in Graves' hyperthyroidism and ophthalmopathy. Overall study results and limits: Blood samples included most of the expanded thyroid clonotypes exceeding 0.001.

The sequenced material came from peripheral blood or thyroid tissue (not recorded which). The receptor's source is a woman under 30 with Graves' hyperthyroidism.

This CDR3 is CASSLTGAVSCEQYF. CDR3 coding DNA: TGTGCCAGTAGCCTAACAGGGGCCGTCTCCTGCGAGCAGTACTTC. The rearrangement joins TRBV19 to TRBJ2-7; 7 bases agree with TRBD1. This CDR3 is built from 15 residues. The germline V gene encodes CDR1 LNHDA and CDR2 SQIVND (reference sequence).